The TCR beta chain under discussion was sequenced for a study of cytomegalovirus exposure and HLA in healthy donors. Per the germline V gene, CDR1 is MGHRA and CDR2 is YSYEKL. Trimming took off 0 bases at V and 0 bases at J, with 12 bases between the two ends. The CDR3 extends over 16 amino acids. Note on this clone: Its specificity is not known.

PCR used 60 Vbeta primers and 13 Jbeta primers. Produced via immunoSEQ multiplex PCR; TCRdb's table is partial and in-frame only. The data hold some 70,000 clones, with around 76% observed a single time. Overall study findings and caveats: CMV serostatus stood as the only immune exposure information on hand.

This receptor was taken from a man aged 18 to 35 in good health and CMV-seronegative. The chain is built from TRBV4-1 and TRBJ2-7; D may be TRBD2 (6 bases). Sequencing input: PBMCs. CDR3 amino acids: CASSQDQISGSYEQYV. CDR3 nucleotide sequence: TGCGCCAGCAGCCAAGATCAAATTAGCGGCTCCTACGAGCAGTACGTC.